This passage covers 32 T cell receptor beta chains from one sample sequenced in a study of vaccination effects on CD4 cells after COVID-19. Their target antigens are unknown. Using viral peptide pools, the ViraFEST assay grew out antigen-specific CD4+ T cells prior to sequencing. Subsequent to 10 days of culture, CD4+ T cells were isolated. Generated by immunoSEQ multiplex PCR, the TCRdb table keeps only in-frame clones and is missing some. The sample shows about 54,000 clones, over 75% of them seen only once. This sample comprised CD4+ T cells from PBMCs cultured with HCoV-229E spike peptides, obtained before COVID-19 vaccination. These receptors were taken from a human donor who received a COVID-19 vaccine.

V is TRBV5-1 and J is TRBJ1-6, with D maybe TRBD1 (5 bases). The V end lost 0 bases, the J end lost 0 bases, and 7 bases lay between the germline ends. CDR1 SGHRS and CDR2 YFSETQ come from the germline V gene. The CDR3 is 16 amino acids. CDR3 in DNA: TGCGCCAGCAGCTTGGAGGGGAGCTCCTATAATTCACCCCTCCACTTT. It encodes CASSLEGSSYNSPLHF.

Here the CDR3 DNA reads TGCGCCAGCAGCCAGATACAGCTCCCATCGGGAAACACCATATATTTT. Protein: CASSQIQLPSGNTIYF. This chain uses TRBV4-1 with TRBJ1-3; no clear D. This CDR3 region has 16 residues. Looked up from germline, CDR1 is MGHRA and CDR2 is YSYEKL. The V end was cut by 3 bases, the J end by 4 bases, with 16 bases between.

The chain recombines TRBV18 with TRBJ1-1; D is uncertain. Trimming removed 3 bases at V and 1 base at J, with 9 bases between. Germline V gene data show CDR1 as KGHSH and CDR2 as LQKENI. The CDR3 contains 14 residues. DNA of the CDR3: TGTGCCAGCTCACCGGACCGGGAGAACACTGAAGCTTTCTTT. Translated: CASSPDRENTEAFF.

The chain couples TRBV30 to TRBJ1-1; D is ambiguous. The CDR3 is 14 residues long. The V gene's germline CDR1 is GTSNPN and CDR2 SVGIG (reference sequence). Trimming took off 0 bases at V and 4 bases at J, with 12 bases between the two ends. The CDR3 DNA reads TGTGCCTGGAGTGTAAATTGGGAGGGCACTGAAGCTTTCTTT. This translates into CAWSVNWEGTEAFF.

The V call is TRBV7-8, the J call TRBJ1-1; D perhaps matches TRBD1 (6 bases). The germline gives CDR1 SGHVS, CDR2 FQNEAQ. Deletions cut 5 bases from V and 4 bases from J, with 17 bases between. The CDR3 length is 15 residues. As DNA, the CDR3 is TGTGCCAGCAGCCGAGAGAGGGGGTTCGTCACTGAAGCTTTCTTT. Translation: CASSRERGFVTEAFF.

In its sample, this clone was seen once. The chain combines TRBV19 with TRBJ2-1, with 9 bases identical to TRBD1. This CDR3 spans 16 amino acids. With 4 bases clipped from V and 0 bases from J, the junction kept 4 bases outside the gene matches. In germline, CDR1 is LNHDA, CDR2 SQIVND (reference sequence). The chain's CDR3 is CASSRDRESSYNEQFF. CDR3 DNA: TGTGCCAGTAGTAGGGACAGGGAGAGCTCCTACAATGAGCAGTTCTTC.

The table lists this clone with a few counts. This chain links TRBV10-3 with TRBJ1-2; the match to TRBD1 covers 7 bases. Trimming at V came to 6 bases and at J to 4 bases, leaving 14 bases not matched to a gene. There are 16 residues in the CDR3. From germline, CDR1 is ENHRY and CDR2 SYGVKD. DNA for the CDR3: TGTGCCATCAGCGGAGGCGGAGGGGGCGCGGTCTATGGCTACACCTTC. Translation: CAISGGGGGAVYGYTF.

This clone was detected once. The genes are TRBV11-3 and TRBJ2-3; tentative D call: TRBD1 (6 bases). V was shortened by 5 bases and J by 4 bases, with 13 bases between the two germline ends. The CDR3 consists of 14 residues. Germline values: CDR1 SGHNT, CDR2 YENEEA. This CDR3 reads CASSPARGADTQYF. Written as DNA, the CDR3 is TGTGCCAGCAGCCCCGCCAGGGGCGCAGATACGCAGTATTTT.

This chain links TRBV5-1 with TRBJ2-3, with unresolved D. Per germline, CDR1 SGHRS and CDR2 YFSETQ. CDR3 length equals 14 residues. The V end was cut by 1 base, the J end by 3 bases, with 9 bases between. The CDR3 spells CASSLKGPTDTQYF. The CDR3 region has the DNA TGCGCCAGCAGCTTGAAAGGGCCAACAGATACGCAGTATTTT.

The rearrangement links TRBV7-9 to TRBJ1-2; D is uncertain. CDR1 and CDR2 (germline): SEHNR, FQNEAQ (reference sequence). The CDR3 covers 12 residues. CDR3 sequence reads: CAGQDRMDGYTF. In DNA form, the CDR3 reads TGTGCGGGCCAAGACCGTATGGATGGCTACACCTTC.

The rearrangement links TRBV7-9 to TRBJ2-7; 9 nucleotides align to TRBD2. CDR3 length: 15 amino acids. The V gene's germline CDR1 is SEHNR and CDR2 FQNEAQ (reference sequence). After removal of 5 bases from V and 2 bases from J, the junction contained 7 bases not matched to a gene. The CDR3 sequence is CASSVSGGLAYEQYV. CDR3 DNA sequence: TGTGCCAGCAGCGTTAGCGGGGGCCTGGCCTACGAGCAGTACGTC.

The rearrangement joins TRBV7-2 to TRBJ2-3, with D perhaps TRBD1 or TRBD2 (5 bases each). Germline loops: CDR1 SGHTA, CDR2 FQGNSA. The germline V and J ends were trimmed by 5 bases and 5 bases, with 20 bases remaining between them. This CDR3 contains 16 residues. The CDR3 region has the DNA TGTGCCAGCAGCCCCGCTGGGACGGGTATGGGAGATACGCAGTATTTT. Translated: CASSPAGTGMGDTQYF.

The chain links TRBV4-1 to TRBJ2-7; no definite D call. This CDR3 is 13 amino acids long. Germline V gene sequence: CDR1 MGHRA, CDR2 YSYEKL. The V end lost 2 bases, the J end lost 7 bases, and 12 bases lay between the germline ends. The CDR3 sequence is CASSQNPLEEQYV. In DNA form, the CDR3 reads TGCGCCAGCAGCCAAAACCCCCTTGAGGAGCAGTACGTC.

The chain uses TRBV6-5 and TRBJ1-2; 11 bases line up with TRBD1. The CDR3 totals 15 residues. Trimming at V came to 6 bases and at J to 6 bases, leaving 9 bases not matched to a gene. The germline CDR1 and CDR2 sequences are MNHEY and SVGAGI. In DNA, the CDR3 is TGTGCCAGCAGCTTTCCGGGACAGGGGGGGGATGGCTACACCTTC. Encoded protein: CASSFPGQGGDGYTF.

The rearrangement joins TRBV10-1 to TRBJ2-6; D is ambiguous. The CDR3 sequence is 14 residues long. The germline CDR1 and CDR2 sequences are WNHNN and SYGVQD (reference sequence). The V end was cut by 2 bases, the J end by 1 base, with 3 bases between. This CDR3 is CASSERSGANVLTF. The DNA for the CDR3 is TGCGCCAGCAGTGAGAGGTCTGGGGCCAACGTCCTGACTTTC.

This clone appeared a single time. This rearrangement joins TRBV7-7 to TRBJ2-5; 9 bases fit TRBD1. Unmatched junction bases numbered 1, after V lost 1 base and J lost 1 base. CDR1 and CDR2 (germline): SSHAT, FNYEAQ (reference sequence). The CDR3 sequence is 15 residues long. The CDR3 DNA follows: TGTGCCAGCAGCTTAGGGACAGGGGTCCAAGAGACCCAGTACTTC. It translates to CASSLGTGVQETQYF.

The V gene is TRBV2, the J gene TRBJ1-4; 11 nucleotides align to TRBD1. This CDR3 region has 14 residues. CDR1 is SNHLY and CDR2 is FYNNEI in the germline V gene. J lost 7 bases, V lost 6 bases, and 4 bases had no gene match. CDR3 bases: TGTGCCAGCAGAGCCGGGACAGGGGGTGAAAAACTGTTTTTT. This gives the protein CASRAGTGGEKLFF.

The rearrangement joins TRBV4-2 to TRBJ2-5, with a possible D match to TRBD2 (7 bases). This CDR3 has 16 amino acids. Germline values: CDR1 LGHNA, CDR2 YNFKEQ. Trimming took off 1 base at V and 4 bases at J, with 16 bases between the two ends. The CDR3 here is CASSQGEGVRIETQYF. The CDR3 region has the DNA TGTGCCAGCAGCCAAGGGGAGGGGGTCAGAATAGAGACCCAGTACTTC.

V gene TRBV5-1 combines with J gene TRBJ2-1, with D tentatively TRBD2 (6 bases). Trimming took off 4 bases at V and 1 base at J, with 9 bases between the two ends. Germline CDR1 SGHRS, CDR2 YFSETQ. The length of the CDR3 is 14 residues. The CDR3 DNA reads as TGCGCCAGCAGCGCGCGGGAATCCTACAATGAGCAGTTCTTC. Translation: CASSARESYNEQFF. The entire variable domain, with the rest obtained from reference TRBV5-1 and TRBJ2-1, is as follows: KAGVTQTPRYLIKTRGQQVTLSCSPISGHRSVSWYQQTPGQGLQFLFEYFSETQRNKGNFPGRFSGRQFSNSRSEMNVSTLELGDSALYLCASSARESYNEQFFGPGTRLTVL.

This clone was found once. This chain connects TRBV9 to TRBJ1-4, with TRBD1 matching over 8 bases. Germline loops: CDR1 SGDLS, CDR2 YYNGEE. This CDR3 is built from 15 residues. After removal of 2 bases from V and 8 bases from J, the junction contained 8 bases not matched to a gene. CDR3 nucleotides: TGTGCCAGCAGCGTTACCCCGGACAGGGAAGAAAAACTGTTTTTT. The encoded protein is CASSVTPDREEKLFF.

This clone was picked up one time. Written as DNA, the CDR3 is TGCGCCAGCAGCTTCGGCAGGGCGAACACCGGGGAGCTGTTTTTT. It codes for CASSFGRANTGELFF. The chain joins TRBV5-1 to TRBJ2-2; TRBD1 might be the D (5 bases). V gave up 2 bases and J gave up 0 bases, with 8 bases separating them. This CDR3 comprises 15 residues. The germline V gene encodes CDR1 SGHRS and CDR2 YFSETQ.

The chain couples TRBV6-2 or TRBV6-3 to TRBJ2-1; tentatively, D is TRBD1 or TRBD2 (5 bases each). V lost 2 bases to trimming and J lost 1 base, with 12 bases between them. Germline V gene data show CDR1 as MNHEY and CDR2 as SVGEGT. The CDR3 sequence is 16 residues long. CDR3 nucleotides: TGTGCCAGCAGTTACAGAGGGGCAACTTCCTACAATGAGCAGTTCTTC. Translation gives CASSYRGATSYNEQFF.

The chain employs TRBV24-1 and TRBJ1-5, with no clear D. Germline assignment: CDR1 KGHDR and CDR2 SFDVKD. The CDR3 is 14 residues long. V was cut by 4 bases and J by 3 bases, with 9 bases left in between. CDR3: CATSDAKTNQPQHF. The CDR3 nucleotides read TGTGCCACCAGTGACGCTAAAACCAATCAGCCCCAGCATTTT.

V usage is TRBV5-1 and J usage is TRBJ1-2; D gene ambiguous. This CDR3 is built from 15 residues. In germline, CDR1 is SGHRS, CDR2 YFSETQ. The V and J ends lost 1 base and 0 bases respectively, with 10 bases between them. The CDR3: CASSLSGRANYGYTF. CDR3 nucleotides: TGCGCCAGCAGCTTGAGTGGCAGAGCTAACTATGGCTACACCTTC. The full variable domain, completed using reference TRBV5-1 and TRBJ1-2, is KAGVTQTPRYLIKTRGQQVTLSCSPISGHRSVSWYQQTPGQGLQFLFEYFSETQRNKGNFPGRFSGRQFSNSRSEMNVSTLELGDSALYLCASSLSGRANYGYTFGSGTRLTVV.

This clone was detected only a few times. The CDR3 coding sequence is TGTGCCAGCAGCTCGTACCCCTGGGAGGAGCAGTTCTTC. It encodes CASSSYPWEEQFF. The J gene is TRBJ2-1, the V gene TRBV3-1 (or the pseudogene TRBV3-2); possible D gene TRBD2, 5 bases. Trimming took off 5 bases at V and 10 bases at J, with 15 bases between the two ends. The CDR3 totals 13 residues. CDR1 LGHDT and CDR2 YNNKEL come from the germline V gene (reference sequence).

The CDR3 coding sequence is TGTGCCAGCAGTCTAAGAGGTGGAGATACGCAGTATTTT. Its translation is CASSLRGGDTQYF. The chain is built from TRBV6-5 and TRBJ2-3; no clear D. The CDR3 has 13 amino acids. Trimming took off 5 bases at V and 5 bases at J, with 11 bases between the two ends. The germline V gene has CDR1 MNHEY and CDR2 SVGAGI.

V and J are TRBV5-6 and TRBJ2-3, with 7 bases aligning to TRBD1. Germline V gene sequence: CDR1 SGHDT, CDR2 YYEEEE. CDR3 size: 13 residues. The V and J ends lost 4 bases and 9 bases, in that order; junction bases with no gene match: 8. Here the CDR3 reads CASSQLTGRTQYF. The CDR3 nucleotides read TGTGCCAGCAGCCAATTGACAGGGAGAACGCAGTATTTT.

This clone showed up just once. V and J are TRBV5-1 and TRBJ1-4; TRBD1 agrees at 9 bases. J gave up 5 bases and V 2 bases, and 1 base lay outside the gene matches. Germline CDR1 SGHRS, CDR2 YFSETQ. The CDR3 is 14 amino acids. The CDR3 here is CASSFGQGNEKLFF. CDR3 nucleotides: TGCGCCAGCAGCTTCGGACAGGGGAATGAAAAACTGTTTTTT.

The genes are TRBV7-9 and TRBJ1-6, with 8 bases identical to TRBD1. There are 15 residues in the CDR3. The junction had 4 bases not matched to a gene; V was cut back by 1 base and J by 8 bases. Germline-derived CDR1 and CDR2 are SEHNR and FQNEAQ (reference sequence). The CDR3 reads CASSLEARGHSPLHF. The DNA of the CDR3 is TGTGCCAGCAGCTTAGAAGCCAGGGGGCATTCACCCCTCCACTTT.

The chain has TRBV5-1 and TRBJ2-7; TRBD2 agrees at 7 bases. The trim removed 2 bases at V and 3 bases at J, leaving 5 bases unmatched. Germline CDR1 reads SGHRS; CDR2 reads YFSETQ. The CDR3 has 14 amino acids. The CDR3 DNA sequence: TGCGCCAGCAGCTTTTTGGGGGGGAGCTACGAGCAGTACGTC. The encoded protein is CASSFLGGSYEQYV.

In its sample, this clone was seen a few times. DNA of the CDR3: TGTGCCAGCAGTTACCGGACAGCAACCGACACTGAAGCTTTCTTT. Amino acids: CASSYRTATDTEAFF. The V and J genes are TRBV6-5 and TRBJ1-1, with D perhaps matching TRBD1 (6 bases). CDR1 is MNHEY and CDR2 is SVGAGI in the germline V gene. V lost 2 bases and J lost 3, with 13 bases in between. This CDR3 region has 15 residues.

The chain couples TRBV7-9 to TRBJ1-1; D is perhaps TRBD1 (5 bases). CDR3 length equals 15 residues. The ends were cut back, 6 bases at V and 4 bases at J, with 18 bases in the middle. CDR1 is SEHNR and CDR2 is FQNEAQ in the germline V gene (reference sequence). The CDR3 protein is CASSLSGGATTEAFF. DNA of the CDR3: TGTGCCAGCAGTCTTTCGGGGGGTGCTACCACTGAAGCTTTCTTT.